These 15 T cell receptor beta chains share one sample of origin, sequenced in a study of a mutant IDH1 vaccine in newly diagnosed glioma. The time point denotes: week 11, during vaccination. Each dose of the vaccine consisted of 300 ug of mutant IDH1 20-mer peptide, with topical imiquimod. Produced via immunoSEQ multiplex PCR; TCRdb's table is partial and in-frame only. The sample yields 25,000 to 40,000 clones, roughly three quarters seen once. Their antigens remain unidentified. The specimen was PBMCs, collected from a glioma patient whose treatment included an IDH1 peptide vaccine. These receptors were taken from a young man with glioma.

The CDR3 coding sequence is TGTGCCAGCAGTGAAGGGGGCCGCCCCGGGGAGCTGTTTTTT. Amino acid sequence: CASSEGGRPGELFF. The V gene is TRBV6-1, the J gene TRBJ2-2; D might be TRBD1 (5 bases). Germline V gene sequence: CDR1 MNHNS, CDR2 SASEGT. This CDR3 is built from 14 residues. Trimming pared 1 base from V and 6 bases from J, leaving 9 bases between.

J is TRBJ2-3 and V is TRBV13; 11 positions agree with TRBD2. J was trimmed by 6 bases and V by 0 bases; bases with no gene match: 11. CDR1 is PRHDT, CDR2 FYEKMQ, per germline (reference sequence). This CDR3 contains 18 residues. CDR3: CASSLGLTSGGPTDTQYF. The CDR3 bases are TGTGCCAGCAGCTTAGGCCTTACTAGCGGGGGCCCCACGGATACGCAGTATTTT.

This clone occurred a few times. The rearrangement uses TRBV19 and TRBJ1-1, with 7 positions matching TRBD1. Germline lookup yields CDR1 LNHDA and CDR2 SQIVND (reference sequence). This CDR3 has 14 amino acids. Trimming cost V 4 bases and J 4 bases; bases outside gene matches: 6. CDR3 region: CASSSRRGPTEAFF. The CDR3 nucleotides are TGTGCCAGTAGTAGTCGGAGGGGGCCCACTGAAGCTTTCTTT.

The J gene is TRBJ1-4, the V gene TRBV5-1; D may be TRBD1 (5 bases). The germline V and J ends were trimmed by 4 bases and 8 bases, with 21 bases remaining between them. Germline CDR1 is SGHRS and CDR2 is YFSETQ. This CDR3 comprises 16 residues. The CDR3 DNA sequence: TGCGCCAGCAGCCCATCTGCAAGAGGGGATGGCGAAAAACTGTTTTTT. This sequence encodes CASSPSARGDGEKLFF.

The gene calls are TRBV15 and TRBJ2-5; D is ambiguous. The CDR3 spans 13 residues. Germline V gene sequence: CDR1 LNHNV, CDR2 YYDKDF (reference sequence). Trimming took off 6 bases at V and 5 bases at J, with 13 bases between the two ends. Written as DNA, the CDR3 is TGTGCCACCAGGGGTGTAGGGCTGGAGACCCAGTACTTC. Translating gives CATRGVGLETQYF.

This clone was counted once. The chain joins TRBV7-9 to TRBJ1-1; D remains unclear. Germline V gene data show CDR1 as SEHNR and CDR2 as FQNEAQ (reference sequence). This CDR3 is 14 amino acids long. V was pared by 7 bases and J by 5 bases, with 17 bases between. CDR3 bases: TGTGCCAGCATCGACGGGTCTGAAAAGACTGAAGCTTTCTTT. Translating it yields CASIDGSEKTEAFF.

The chain has TRBV9 and TRBJ2-3, with TRBD1 identical over 7 bases. V lost 3 bases to trimming and J lost 0 bases; unmatched junction nucleotides: 7. This CDR3 comprises 16 residues. Germline loops: CDR1 SGDLS, CDR2 YYNGEE. Written as DNA, the CDR3 is TGTGCCAGCAGCGGCCTAGGGGGCCTCAGCACAGATACGCAGTATTTT. This sequence encodes CASSGLGGLSTDTQYF.

The rearrangement links TRBV5-1 to TRBJ1-1; no reliable D call. V shed 4 bases and J shed 2 bases, with 12 bases lying between them. The CDR3 contains 14 residues. From germline, CDR1 is SGHRS and CDR2 YFSETQ. CDR3 coding DNA: TGCGCCAGCAGCACCTGGACCGCCAACACTGAAGCTTTCTTT. Protein product: CASSTWTANTEAFF.

The chain has TRBV20-1 and TRBJ2-7; 8 bases agree with TRBD1. CDR3 length: 11 residues. CDR1 is DFQATT, CDR2 SNEGSKA, per germline (reference sequence). V dropped 1 base and J dropped 11; count of bases not matched to a gene: 4. The CDR3 coding sequence is TGCAGTGCTAGAGTTCCGGGACAGGAGTACTTC. Amino acid sequence: CSARVPGQEYF.

The chain employs TRBV11-3 and TRBJ1-1, with unresolved D. Per germline, CDR1 SGHNT and CDR2 YENEEA. V was shortened by 4 bases and J by 2 bases, with 14 bases between the two germline ends. The CDR3 runs to 15 residues. The CDR3 DNA sequence: TGTGCCAGCAGCTCTTCGGACGGAGACAACACTGAAGCTTTCTTT. The encoded protein is CASSSSDGDNTEAFF.

CDR3 amino acids: CASSPDSGANVLTF. CDR3 coding DNA: TGTGCCAGCTCACCCGACTCTGGGGCCAACGTCCTGACTTTC. This sequence joins TRBV18 and TRBJ2-6; the D is unclear. Per germline, CDR1 KGHSH and CDR2 LQKENI. Between the trimmed V and J ends, which lost 3 bases and 0 bases, there was a span of 3 bases. The CDR3 contains 14 residues.

The chain joins TRBV5-4 to TRBJ2-1, with D unclear. V lost 3 bases and J 5 bases, leaving 12 bases between the germline ends. The germline V gene encodes CDR1 SGHNT and CDR2 YYREEE (reference sequence). CDR3 length: 14 amino acids. For the CDR3, the DNA is TGTGCCAGCAGCTCCCCTGGGCCTCACAATGAGCAGTTCTTC. This translates into CASSSPGPHNEQFF.

The chain carries TRBV4-1 and TRBJ2-1, with 7 bases fitting TRBD1. The CDR3 is 16 amino acids. The junction had 8 bases not matched to a gene; V was cut back by 1 base and J by 5 bases. Germline CDR1 MGHRA, CDR2 YSYEKL. The CDR3 bases are TGCGCCAGCAGCCAAGCAACAGGGGTTTGGGACAATGAGCAGTTCTTC. Its protein is CASSQATGVWDNEQFF.

The chain employs TRBV6-5 and TRBJ1-2; D perhaps matches TRBD1 (5 bases). Deletions cut 6 bases from V and 6 bases from J, with 11 bases between. CDR1 is MNHEY, CDR2 SVGAGI, per germline. The CDR3 loop spans 12 amino acids. CDR3 DNA sequence: TGTGCCAGCAGCCGAGGGGAGGATGGCTACACCTTC. Its protein product is CASSRGEDGYTF.

This clone was seen once. The V call is TRBV6-5, the J call TRBJ1-2; D might be TRBD1 (5 bases). The germline V gene encodes CDR1 MNHEY and CDR2 SVGAGI. V was shortened by 2 bases and J by 8 bases, with 15 bases between the two germline ends. This CDR3 is built from 14 residues. The CDR3 protein is CASSYGRGWKGYTF. The DNA of the CDR3 is TGTGCCAGCAGTTACGGTCGGGGGTGGAAGGGCTACACCTTC.